A few counts support the clone carrying this TCR beta chain. What it binds is unknown. This entry is derived from a study of T cell repertoires in cytomegalovirus infection. Whole-study context: Selected CMV epitopes included recently identified HLA-C-restricted ones as well as well-studied HLA-B-restricted ones. CMV infection and matching HLA type were both indicated by public TCR beta signatures. Points from the study as a whole: HLA-C-restricted CMV-specific TCR beta clonotypes prevailed in the ex vivo response. Accumulated public TCR beta family frequency recognized individuals carrying CMV together with the relevant HLA.

MiXCR was run by TCRdb on the reads, yielding one entry per CDR3 protein. Here the sample spans about 830,000 distinct CDR3 sequences, about 33% being singletons. Germline-derived CDR1 and CDR2 are MNHEY and SMNVEV (reference sequence). The V gene lost 8 bases and the J gene lost 4 bases, with 14 bases spanning the gap. CDR3 length: 13 amino acids. The TCR comes from a human donor in good health (CMV status not recorded). Some clones in this sample may be carry-over from other donors' samples. This chain links TRBV27 with TRBJ1-1, with D uncertain. Sequenced here: cultured CD8+ T cells from PBMCs, sampled from culture after CMV antigen stimulation. The DNA of the CDR3 is TGTGCCAGCGCTCTTGTTGACGGCACTGAAGCTTTCTTT. This encodes CASALVDGTEAFF.